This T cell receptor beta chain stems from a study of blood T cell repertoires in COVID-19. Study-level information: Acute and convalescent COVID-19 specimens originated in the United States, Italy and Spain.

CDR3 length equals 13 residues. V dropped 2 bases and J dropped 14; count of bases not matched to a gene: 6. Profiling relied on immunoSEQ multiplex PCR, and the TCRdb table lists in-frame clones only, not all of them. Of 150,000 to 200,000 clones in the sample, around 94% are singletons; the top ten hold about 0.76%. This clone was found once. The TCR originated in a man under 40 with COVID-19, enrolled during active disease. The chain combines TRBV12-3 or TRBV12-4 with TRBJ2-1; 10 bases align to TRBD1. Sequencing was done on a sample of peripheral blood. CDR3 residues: CASSLRGGTGEFF. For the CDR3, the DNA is TGTGCCAGCAGTTTAAGGGGCGGGACAGGGGAGTTCTTC.